The 32 T cell receptor beta chains given below trace back to one sample, sequenced in a study of breast tumors, draining lymph nodes, adjacent tissues. Breast cancer patients provided tissue from their axillary draining lymph nodes. TCRdb processed the multiplex PCR reads anew with MiXCR; each CDR3 protein has one entry. The sample records 120,000 to 150,000 distinct CDR3 sequences, about 30% being singletons. The specimen sequenced was axillary lymph node tissue. Receptors originate from a female donor with breast cancer. Some clones in this sample may be carry-over from other donors' samples.

This sequence joins TRBV29-1 and TRBJ2-5, with D perhaps matching TRBD2 (5 bases). The CDR3 extends over 12 amino acids. Trimming stripped 8 bases from V and 1 base from J, with 11 bases between. The germline gives CDR1 SQVTM, CDR2 ANQGSEA. The CDR3 loop is CSTGSGQETQYF. DNA for the CDR3: TGCAGCACGGGATCAGGCCAAGAGACCCAGTACTTC.

The rearrangement uses TRBV9 and TRBJ2-7, with TRBD1 matching 11 bases. The CDR3 extends over 14 amino acids. Per germline, CDR1 SGDLS and CDR2 YYNGEE. Trimming cost V 4 bases and J 4 bases; bases outside gene matches: 4. The CDR3 bases are TGTGCCAGCAGCCGGACAGGGGGCGTGTACGAGCAGTACTTC. Translated, it gives CASSRTGGVYEQYF.

This clonotype was seen ten or more times. The chain joins TRBV3-1 to TRBJ1-6; TRBD1 is a possible D gene (5 bases). The CDR3 consists of 15 residues. Germline CDR1 is LGHDT and CDR2 is YNNKEL (reference sequence). Between the trimmed V and J ends, which lost 4 bases and 6 bases, there was a span of 13 bases. In nucleotides, the CDR3 is TGTGCCAGCAGCCTACAACAGGCAACTAATTCACCCCTCCACTTT. Translated: CASSLQQATNSPLHF.

In its sample, this clonotype was seen many times. The chain employs TRBV10-2 and TRBJ2-7, with TRBD2 matching 12 bases. Germline V gene lookup returns CDR1 WSHSY and CDR2 SAAADI. The CDR3 runs to 15 residues. V lost 2 bases, J lost 4 bases, and 3 bases stayed unmatched. As DNA, the CDR3 is TGCGCCAGCAGTGAGACTAGCGGGGGGCCTTACGAGCAGTACGTC. Protein: CASSETSGGPYEQYV.

Ten or more counts support this clonotype. This chain uses TRBV15 with TRBJ2-1; TRBD2 matches at 11 bases. The ends lost 2 bases at V and 8 bases at J; junction bases unmatched: 5. Germline V gene sequence: CDR1 LNHNV, CDR2 YYDKDF (reference sequence). The CDR3 is made up of 15 amino acids. CDR3 in DNA: TGTGCCACCAGCAGATTTAGCGGGGGGGCCGATGAGCAGTTCTTC. Protein sequence: CATSRFSGGADEQFF.

This clonotype showed up many times. V and J are TRBV24-1 and TRBJ2-5; D is ambiguous. Germline V gene sequence: CDR1 KGHDR, CDR2 SFDVKD. V shed 2 bases and J shed 5 bases, with 14 bases lying between them. This CDR3 has 15 residues. CDR3 nucleotides: TGTGCCACCAGTGATTCAGGAGAGATGGAGGAGACCCAGTACTTC. As protein: CATSDSGEMEETQYF.

In its sample, this clonotype was seen many times. V is TRBV9 and J is TRBJ1-2; D ambiguous. Germline lookup yields CDR1 SGDLS and CDR2 YYNGEE. This CDR3 has 15 amino acids. V was trimmed by 3 bases and J by 5 bases, leaving 17 bases between them. The CDR3 is CASSAQVQLGYGYTF. Written as DNA, the CDR3 is TGTGCCAGCAGCGCGCAGGTACAGCTTGGGTATGGCTACACCTTC.

This clonotype was detected ten times or more. This chain joins TRBV4-1 and TRBJ1-2; weak D call: TRBD1 (6 bases). Germline CDR1 MGHRA, CDR2 YSYEKL. V lost 3 bases and J lost 7, with 15 bases in between. The CDR3 totals 14 residues. The CDR3 coding sequence is TGCGCCAGCAGCCAGGAAACAGGGTTGCGTGGCTACACCTTC. Translation gives CASSQETGLRGYTF.

This clonotype was recorded at least ten times. The genes are TRBV5-4 and TRBJ2-7; 7 bases align to TRBD1. V was clipped by 4 bases and J by 0 bases; unmatched bases: 4. The CDR3 extends over 14 amino acids. CDR1 and CDR2 from the germline V gene are SGHNT and YYREEE (reference sequence). In nucleotides, the CDR3 is TGTGCCAGCAGCATGCAGGGGGACTCCTACGAGCAGTACGTC. Its translation is CASSMQGDSYEQYV.

With respect to this clonotype: A much larger clone lies a single base off, so this may be a read error. The chain recombines TRBV20-1 with TRBJ1-5, with D possibly being TRBD1 (6 bases). Germline-derived CDR1 and CDR2 are DFQATT and SNEGSKA (reference sequence). V lost 0 bases and J lost 6, with 15 bases in between. The CDR3 loop spans 15 amino acids. The CDR3: CSARDPGAGTQPQHF. DNA of the CDR3: TGCAGTGCTAGAGATCCAGGGGCAGGCACTCAGCCCCAGCATTTT.

Ten or more counts support this clonotype. V gene TRBV2 combines with J gene TRBJ2-5; 10 bases are a match to TRBD2. V was clipped by 9 bases and J by 5 bases; unmatched bases: 6. There are 13 residues in the CDR3. Per germline, CDR1 SNHLY and CDR2 FYNNEI. In DNA form, the CDR3 reads TGTGCCAGAGCGGGGGGGCCTACGGAGACCCAGTACTTC. Translating it yields CARAGGPTETQYF.

This clonotype was counted at least ten times. The gene calls are TRBV30 and TRBJ1-6; D ambiguous. The germline CDR1 and CDR2 sequences are GTSNPN and SVGIG (reference sequence). The CDR3 loop spans 13 amino acids. Trimming shortened V by 4 bases and J by 9 bases, and 13 bases separated the two germline ends. The CDR3: CAWTLLSGSPLHF. The CDR3 DNA follows: TGTGCCTGGACTCTTTTATCTGGTTCACCCCTCCACTTT.

This clonotype was counted at least ten times. The chain carries TRBV6-5 and TRBJ2-7; TRBD1 agrees at 9 bases. This CDR3 comprises 16 residues. J lost 3 bases, V lost 6 bases, and 12 bases had no gene match. CDR1 MNHEY and CDR2 SVGAGI come from the germline V gene. This CDR3 reads CASSITGGSPYYEQYF. DNA for the CDR3: TGTGCCAGCAGCATCACAGGGGGCTCTCCTTACTACGAGCAGTACTTC.

In the case of this clonotype: Mismatch with germline at one junction end may stem from a read error. The CDR3 DNA sequence: TGCAGCGTTGGGACTAGCGGTTCTTCTAACCAAGAGACCCGGTGCTTC. The encoded protein is CSVGTSGSSNQETRCF. V gene TRBV29-1 combines with J gene TRBJ2-5; 10 nucleotides align to TRBD2. Per germline, CDR1 SQVTM and CDR2 ANQGSEA. The CDR3 has 16 residues.

This clonotype was counted only a few times. A much larger clone differs by one base, so this may be a read error. The CDR3 spells CTGSPSYNEPFF. The CDR3 nucleotides are TGCACCGGCTCCCCCTCCTACAATGAGCCGTTCTTC. The chain uses TRBV20-1 and TRBJ2-1; D is unresolved. Germline V gives CDR1 DFQATT, CDR2 SNEGSKA (reference sequence). The CDR3 spans 12 residues.

This clonotype has a handful of counts. This chain links TRBV6-1 with TRBJ2-2, with D perhaps TRBD1 (5 bases). Trimming cost V 5 bases and J 3 bases, with 19 bases left between them. Per germline, CDR1 MNHNS and CDR2 SASEGT. CDR3 length: 17 amino acids. The CDR3 region is CASSRLYDAGYTGELFF. CDR3 in DNA: TGTGCCAGCAGTCGGTTATACGATGCAGGGTACACCGGGGAGCTGTTTTTT.

The genes are TRBV6-5 and TRBJ2-7; a possible D gene is TRBD2 (6 bases). This CDR3 has 14 amino acids. Trimming took 6 bases from V and 6 from J, leaving 18 bases between them. Germline V gene sequence: CDR1 MNHEY, CDR2 SVGAGI. The CDR3 sequence: CASRPRGFPPEQYF. DNA of the CDR3: TGTGCCAGCAGGCCCCGGGGGTTTCCGCCCGAGCAGTACTTC.

This clonotype was observed at least ten times. The chain uses TRBV19 and TRBJ1-6, with TRBD1 matching 8 bases. V lost 6 bases and J lost 7; bases outside the gene matches: 11. CDR1 is LNHDA and CDR2 is SQIVND in the germline V gene (reference sequence). This CDR3 spans 16 amino acids. CDR3 amino acids: CASRTGQGIENSPLHF. The CDR3 coding sequence is TGTGCCAGTAGGACCGGACAGGGAATAGAGAATTCACCCCTCCACTTT.

This clonotype was recorded many times. This chain links TRBV5-1 with TRBJ1-2, with 7 bases matching TRBD1. J was trimmed by 7 bases and V by 1 base; bases with no gene match: 22. The CDR3 is 19 amino acids. Germline CDR1 SGHRS, CDR2 YFSETQ. The CDR3 DNA reads as TGCGCCAGCAGCTTGAGTTTGTCGGAGGGGGCGCAGGTGGTCGGTGGCTACACCTTC. Its protein product is CASSLSLSEGAQVVGGYTF.

A note on this clonotype: The junction and the germline gene differ at one end; a read error may be behind it. The V and J genes are TRBV29-1 and TRBJ1-4; a weak D match, TRBD1 (5 bases). The CDR3 runs to 15 residues. Germline-derived CDR1 and CDR2 are SQVTM and ANQGSEA. CDR3 nucleotide sequence: TGCAGCGTTTCTACCGGGGCAGCAACTAGTGAAAAACTGTTTTTT. Its protein is CSVSTGAATSEKLFF.

In the case of this clonotype: The CDR3 does not end in the conserved phenylalanine or tryptophan, so this is likely a read error. The limits of the CDR3 on the DNA are not certain, so only TCRdb's listed CDR3 is given. The chain carries TRBV9 and TRBJ2-6; TRBD1 was called by the table and not checked on the DNA. CDR1 is SGDLS, CDR2 YYNGEE, per germline. The CDR3 comprises 10 residues, both ends counted. The CDR3: CASSAGQATY.

This clonotype showed up many times. This chain links TRBV6-4 with TRBJ2-3; TRBD1 agrees at 7 bases. The CDR3 runs 14 residues. The trim removed 2 bases at V and 8 bases at J, leaving 7 bases unmatched. CDR1 and CDR2 from the germline V gene are MRHNA and SNTAGT. This chain's CDR3 is CASSDKTGSGTQYF. The CDR3 nucleotides are TGTGCCAGCAGTGACAAGACAGGGTCGGGTACGCAGTATTTT.

Regarding this clonotype: Here the CDR3 omits its conserved ending phenylalanine or tryptophan, so a read error is the likely source. Because the CDR3's place on the DNA is in doubt, the DNA is left out and the CDR3 is given as listed by TCRdb. V and J are TRBV5-1 and TRBJ2-2; the table's D call, TRBD1, has no DNA check behind it. Ends included, the CDR3 has 16 residues. In germline, CDR1 is SGHRS, CDR2 YFSETQ. The CDR3 loop reads CASRPTGTANTGERMS.

This clonotype was picked up many times. The rearrangement links TRBV5-4 to TRBJ2-5; no clear D. V was shortened by 1 base and J by 1 base, with 5 bases between the two germline ends. The CDR3 extends over 13 amino acids. CDR1 is SGHNT, CDR2 YYREEE, per germline (reference sequence). The CDR3 bases are TGTGCCAGCAGCTTGCTCTTCCAAGAGACCCAGTACTTC. It translates to CASSLLFQETQYF.

This clonotype was detected only a few times. The chain uses TRBV20-1 and TRBJ1-1; TRBD1 matches 8 bases. This CDR3 spans 12 amino acids. CDR1 is DFQATT, CDR2 SNEGSKA, per germline (reference sequence). V was pared by 5 bases and J by 7 bases, with 6 bases of the junction left unmatched. CDR3 loop: CSARDRHFEAFF. CDR3 coding DNA: TGCAGTGCTCGGGACAGGCACTTTGAAGCTTTCTTT.

Ten or more counts support this clonotype. This chain links TRBV24-1 with TRBJ2-5, with 10 bases lining up with TRBD2. Germline V lookup: CDR1 KGHDR, CDR2 SFDVKD. The CDR3 consists of 17 residues. Unmatched junction bases numbered 7, after V lost 3 bases and J lost 1 base. In DNA, the CDR3 is TGTGCCACCAGTGATAAGCAACTAGCGGGGATCCAAGAGACCCAGTACTTC. It specifies CATSDKQLAGIQETQYF.

The chain is built from TRBV7-9 and TRBJ1-5, with D unresolved. CDR1 and CDR2 from the germline V gene are SEHNR and FQNEAQ (reference sequence). The V end was cut by 4 bases, the J end by 0 bases, with 34 bases between. The CDR3 loop spans 23 amino acids. The CDR3 loop reads CASSSSGVCHTHDALCSNQPQHF. The DNA for the CDR3 is TGTGCCAGCAGCTCCTCTGGGGTTTGCCACACTCATGATGCACTGTGTAGCAATCAGCCCCAGCATTTT.

This clonotype was recorded once. V gene TRBV20-1 combines with J gene TRBJ2-3; D is possibly TRBD1 or TRBD2 (6 bases each). The CDR3 length is 16 residues. Germline CDR1 and CDR2: DFQATT and SNEGSKA (reference sequence). For the CDR3, the DNA is TGCGGCGTCAGGACGGGTAGGGGGGCGGGAACCGATACGCAGTATTTT. Its protein is CGVRTGRGAGTDTQYF.

This clonotype was counted many times. V and J are TRBV5-6 and TRBJ1-4; unclear D gene. Trimming removed 0 bases at V and 0 bases at J, with 12 bases between. Per germline, CDR1 SGHDT and CDR2 YYEEEE. This CDR3 is 17 amino acids long. This CDR3 reads CASSLGHPPATNEKLFF. CDR3 DNA: TGTGCCAGCAGCTTGGGCCACCCACCTGCAACTAATGAAAAACTGTTTTTT.

This clonotype was found once. This chain joins TRBV4-3 and TRBJ1-6; D is uncertain. Trimming took off 0 bases at V and 7 bases at J, with 10 bases between the two ends. The CDR3 covers 15 residues. The V gene's germline CDR1 is LGHNA and CDR2 YSLEER. As DNA, the CDR3 is TGCGCCAGCAGCCAAGATTTGGGGTCGAATTCACCCCTCCACTTT. This encodes CASSQDLGSNSPLHF.

Details on this clonotype: The junction does not match germline at one end; this may be a read error. This CDR3 reads CASRGDWGSALHF. As DNA, the CDR3 is TGCGCCAGCAGGGGCGACTGGGGTTCAGCCCTCCACTTT. The chain couples TRBV5-1 to TRBJ1-6; D is ambiguous. This CDR3 region has 13 residues. From germline, CDR1 is SGHRS and CDR2 YFSETQ.

As concerns this clonotype: This sequence may be a read error, since a much larger clone differs from it by one base. The J gene is TRBJ2-7, the V gene TRBV28; no clear D. V lost 2 bases, J lost 3 bases, and 14 bases lay in between. CDR3 length: 15 residues. CDR1 and CDR2 from the germline V gene are MDHEN and SYDVKM. The CDR3 region is CASSLRPSSIYEQYF. The CDR3 bases are TGTGCCAGCAGTTTAAGGCCCTCATCAATCTACGAGCAGTACTTC.